This entry lists 31 T cell receptor beta chains sequenced from one sample in a study of OX40 agonist ivuxolimab in advanced cancers. TCRdb's table, derived via immunoSEQ multiplex PCR, lists solely in-frame clones and lacks some. This sample yields around 80,000 clones, of which roughly nine tenths are seen a single time; roughly 0.17% belongs to the top ten. The sample consisted of CD4+ or CD8+ T cells sorted from blood, taken in a trial of the OX40 agonist ivuxolimab. These receptors originate from an adult with an advanced solid tumor such as melanoma, head and neck, liver or kidney cancer.

The gene calls are TRBV5-1 and TRBJ2-2; the match to TRBD2 covers 9 bases. Per the germline V gene, CDR1 is SGHRS and CDR2 is YFSETQ. After removal of 0 bases from V and 6 bases from J, the junction contained 0 bases not matched to a gene. The CDR3 covers 14 residues. CDR3 amino acids: CASSLVAGAGELFF. The CDR3 coding sequence is TGCGCCAGCAGCTTGGTAGCGGGAGCCGGGGAGCTGTTTTTT. Supplemented by reference TRBV5-1 and TRBJ2-2, the full variable domain reads KAGVTQTPRYLIKTRGQQVTLSCSPISGHRSVSWYQQTPGQGLQFLFEYFSETQRNKGNFPGRFSGRQFSNSRSEMNVSTLELGDSALYLCASSLVAGAGELFFGEGSRLTVL.

This chain links TRBV11-1 with TRBJ2-3, with a tentative D call TRBD1 (5 bases). CDR3 size: 14 residues. The V gene's germline CDR1 is SGHAT and CDR2 FQDESV (reference sequence). The V end lost 1 base, the J end lost 3 bases, and 8 bases lay between the germline ends. The CDR3 is CASSLGQGTDTQYF. Written as DNA, the CDR3 is TGTGCCAGCAGCTTAGGCCAGGGAACAGATACGCAGTATTTT.

This clone was picked up one time. The rearrangement links TRBV6-5 to TRBJ2-3; possibly TRBD1 or TRBD2 for D (5 bases each). With 11 bases removed from V and 1 base from J, the gap between germline ends came to 16 bases. The V gene's germline CDR1 is MNHEY and CDR2 SVGAGI. The CDR3 length is 14 residues. CDR3 sequence: CAASRGGGTDTQYF. CDR3 nucleotide sequence: TGTGCCGCCTCCCGGGGCGGAGGCACAGATACGCAGTATTTT.

The rearrangement uses TRBV5-5 and TRBJ1-5; tentatively, D is TRBD1 (6 bases). Trimming pared 3 bases from V and 4 bases from J, leaving 14 bases between. This CDR3 spans 15 amino acids. Germline CDR1 is SGHKS and CDR2 is YYEKEE (reference sequence). The CDR3 DNA reads TGTGCCAGCAGCTCGAGGGGGAACGTGAATCAGCCCCAGCATTTT. Translation gives CASSSRGNVNQPQHF.

This chain connects TRBV20-1 to TRBJ1-5; no clear D. CDR1 is DFQATT, CDR2 SNEGSKA, per germline (reference sequence). The ends were cut back, 7 bases at V and 6 bases at J, with 10 bases in the middle. This CDR3 has 11 amino acids. CDR3 in amino acids: CSVGSFQPQHF. In DNA, the CDR3 is TGCAGTGTCGGGTCCTTTCAGCCCCAGCATTTT.

J is TRBJ1-6 and V is TRBV14; D is unresolved. The CDR3 runs to 13 residues. Germline assignment: CDR1 SGHDN and CDR2 FVKESK. Between the trimmed V and J ends, which lost 1 base and 9 bases, there was a span of 7 bases. For the CDR3, the DNA is TGTGCCAGCAGCCAAGCCCCCCTTTCACCCCTCCACTTT. Translation gives CASSQAPLSPLHF.

The rearrangement links TRBV28 to TRBJ1-5, with D tentatively TRBD1 (5 bases). Trimming removed 3 bases from V and 5 bases from J, with 11 bases in between. The CDR3 length is 14 residues. Germline V gene sequence: CDR1 MDHEN, CDR2 SYDVKM. DNA of the CDR3: TGTGCCAGCAGTTTGACGGGGGTTCATCAGCCCCAGCATTTT. It is translated as CASSLTGVHQPQHF.

The V and J genes are TRBV27 and TRBJ2-3; 11 positions match TRBD2. Germline CDR1 reads MNHEY; CDR2 reads SMNVEV (reference sequence). J lost 5 bases, V lost 6 bases, and 1 base had no gene match. The CDR3 spans 13 residues. The DNA of the CDR3 is TGTGCCAGCAGGACTAGCGGGATAGATACGCAGTATTTT. Amino acid sequence: CASRTSGIDTQYF.

V gene TRBV6-1 combines with J gene TRBJ2-7; no firm D call. CDR3 size: 14 residues. V was clipped by 7 bases and J by 6 bases, with 19 bases between them. Germline CDR1 and CDR2: MNHNS and SASEGT. DNA of the CDR3: TGTGCCAGCAAAGACGGGCCCAAATACTTCGAGCAGTACTTC. This sequence encodes CASKDGPKYFEQYF.

This clone was detected once. The chain recombines TRBV30 with TRBJ2-3; 10 positions match TRBD2. V shed 7 bases and J 6 bases; nucleotides not matched to a gene: 10. CDR3 length: 14 amino acids. CDR1 is GTSNPN and CDR2 is SVGIG in the germline V gene (reference sequence). CDR3 loop: CAFGLAVRLDTQYF. CDR3 in DNA: TGTGCCTTTGGACTAGCGGTTCGACTGGATACGCAGTATTTT.

The V gene is TRBV21-1, the J gene TRBJ1-5. TRBV21-1 is described as a pseudogene. CDR3 size: 16 residues. CDR3 nucleotide sequence: TGTGCCAGCGGTACCGGTACGGGGGATAGCAATCAGCCCCAGCATTTT. The encoded protein is CASGTGTGDSNQPQHF.

This clone was detected only once. The V and J genes are TRBV4-2 and TRBJ1-1; TRBD1 agrees at 7 bases. Losses at the gene ends were 0 bases for V and 8 bases for J; bases not matched to a gene: 3. CDR1 LGHNA and CDR2 YNFKEQ come from the germline V gene. The CDR3 runs 13 residues. The CDR3 loop is CASSQERDREAFF. The CDR3 DNA reads TGTGCCAGCAGCCAAGAGAGGGACAGAGAAGCTTTCTTT.

The CDR3 here is CASSLGTTGGRSNQPQHF. CDR3 in DNA: TGTGCCAGCTCTCTCGGAACGACAGGGGGAAGGAGTAATCAGCCCCAGCATTTT. The V gene is TRBV18, the J gene TRBJ1-5; 9 nucleotides align to TRBD1. Germline assignment: CDR1 KGHSH and CDR2 LQKENI. The CDR3 is 18 residues long. The V gene end was trimmed by 6 bases and the J gene end by 4 bases; junction bases not matched to a gene: 16.

The chain uses TRBV29-1 and TRBJ1-1; D is unresolved. This CDR3 is 11 amino acids long. The V gene lost 8 bases and the J gene lost 8 bases, with 15 bases spanning the gap. Germline V gene lookup returns CDR1 SQVTM and CDR2 ANQGSEA. The CDR3 loop is CSTDWESEAFF. The CDR3, as DNA: TGCAGCACAGACTGGGAATCCGAAGCTTTCTTT.

The chain employs TRBV29-1 and TRBJ2-7; 9 positions match TRBD1. Germline assignment: CDR1 SQVTM and CDR2 ANQGSEA. V lost 3 bases and J lost 7; bases outside the gene matches: 4. The CDR3 length is 12 residues. The CDR3 here is CSVDTGGREQYF. For the CDR3, the DNA is TGCAGCGTTGACACAGGGGGCAGGGAGCAGTACTTC.

The V gene is TRBV7-9, the J gene TRBJ1-6; D may be TRBD1 (6 bases). Looked up from germline, CDR1 is SEHNR and CDR2 is FQNEAQ (reference sequence). V was shortened by 5 bases and J by 5 bases, with 10 bases between the two germline ends. The CDR3 is 14 amino acids. CDR3: CASSTGSDNSPLHF. The CDR3, as DNA: TGTGCCAGCAGCACAGGGTCGGATAATTCACCCCTCCACTTT.

The chain has TRBV9 and TRBJ2-7; D gene unclear. CDR3 length equals 15 residues. Germline V gene lookup returns CDR1 SGDLS and CDR2 YYNGEE. Trimming took 2 bases from V and 2 from J, leaving 14 bases between them. This CDR3 is CASSVASLSTYEQYF. The CDR3 coding sequence is TGTGCCAGCAGCGTCGCCTCCCTCTCCACCTACGAGCAGTACTTC.

The rearrangement joins TRBV6-1 to TRBJ1-5, with unresolved D. Germline CDR1 MNHNS, CDR2 SASEGT. The CDR3 covers 14 residues. Trimming removed 4 bases at V and 7 bases at J, with 14 bases between. The CDR3 region is CASSAREVGQPQHF. The CDR3, as DNA: TGTGCCAGCAGTGCTCGGGAGGTAGGGCAGCCCCAGCATTTT.

This rearrangement joins TRBV29-1 to TRBJ2-7, with 8 bases identical to TRBD1. With 4 bases clipped from V and 6 bases from J, the junction kept 5 bases outside the gene matches. Germline V lookup: CDR1 SQVTM, CDR2 ANQGSEA. The CDR3 is made up of 12 amino acids. The chain's CDR3 is CSVGTGKGEQYF. The CDR3 region has the DNA TGCAGCGTTGGGACAGGGAAGGGCGAGCAGTACTTC.

The chain employs TRBV5-1 and TRBJ1-3; D is uncertain. V gave up 0 bases and J gave up 0 bases, with 16 bases separating them. The CDR3 spans 18 residues. The germline gives CDR1 SGHRS, CDR2 YFSETQ. CDR3 region: CASSLGSTLGSSGNTIYF. In DNA, the CDR3 is TGCGCCAGCAGCTTGGGTTCAACATTGGGGAGCTCTGGAAACACCATATATTTT.

This sequence joins TRBV7-3 and TRBJ2-3; D not certain. CDR3 length: 13 residues. Germline values: CDR1 SGHTA, CDR2 FQGTGA. Trimming shortened V by 5 bases and J by 0 bases, and 6 bases separated the two germline ends. The CDR3: CASSLPSTDTQYF. For the CDR3, the DNA is TGTGCCAGCAGCCTACCTAGCACAGATACGCAGTATTTT. Full variable domain (outside the CDR3, taken from reference TRBV7-3 and TRBJ2-3): GAGVSQTPSNKVTEKGKYVELRCDPISGHTALYWYRQSLGQGPEFLIYFQGTGAADDSGLPNDRFFAVRPEGSVSTLKIQRTERGDSAVYLCASSLPSTDTQYFGPGTRLTVL.

The rearrangement joins TRBV29-1 to TRBJ1-3; 11 nucleotides agree with TRBD1. The V gene's germline CDR1 is SQVTM and CDR2 ANQGSEA. With 4 bases clipped from V and 6 bases from J, the junction kept 5 bases outside the gene matches. This CDR3 region has 14 residues. In nucleotides, the CDR3 is TGCAGCGTTGGGACAGGGGGCCGTACAAACACCATATATTTT. Its translation: CSVGTGGRTNTIYF.

The rearrangement joins TRBV25-1 to TRBJ2-7; D possibly matches TRBD1 or TRBD2 (6 bases each). CDR3 size: 14 residues. Trimming shortened V by 6 bases and J by 2 bases, and 14 bases separated the two germline ends. The germline V gene encodes CDR1 MGHDK and CDR2 SYGVNS. CDR3 residues: CASSAGHPTYEQYF. Here the CDR3 DNA reads TGTGCCAGCAGCGCGGGACACCCGACCTACGAGCAGTACTTC.

V and J are TRBV6-6 and TRBJ1-1; the D is unclear. Germline V lookup: CDR1 MNHNY, CDR2 SVGAGI (reference sequence). With 3 bases removed from V and 5 bases from J, the gap between germline ends came to 10 bases. The CDR3 loop spans 13 amino acids. Here the CDR3 reads CASSYSDRTEAFF. DNA for the CDR3: TGTGCCAGCAGTTATTCGGATCGGACTGAAGCTTTCTTT.

This chain connects TRBV27 to TRBJ1-6; D is unclear. The CDR3 totals 13 residues. Trimming pared 4 bases from V and 11 bases from J, leaving 12 bases between. The germline CDR1 and CDR2 sequences are MNHEY and SMNVEV (reference sequence). The CDR3 nucleotides are TGTGCCAGCAGTTCTTGGGGAGGTGCACCCCTCCACTTT. It specifies CASSSWGGAPLHF.

V and J are TRBV6-6 and TRBJ1-1; possibly TRBD1 for D (5 bases). The CDR3 has 12 amino acids. Germline values: CDR1 MNHNY, CDR2 SVGAGI (reference sequence). V lost 7 bases to trimming and J lost 5 bases, with 11 bases between them. CDR3 nucleotide sequence: TGTGCCAGCACCGGGGGAGGAACTGAAGCTTTCTTT. This encodes CASTGGGTEAFF.

On this clone itself: One junction end disagrees with the germline gene, perhaps due to a read error. The V and J genes are TRBV9 and TRBJ2-1; 9 bases are shared with TRBD1. The CDR3 runs 14 residues. In germline, CDR1 is SGDLS, CDR2 YYNGEE. Here the CDR3 DNA reads TGTGCCAGCAGCGACTCCAGGGCGGGGACAGGGAATGTCTTC. It translates to CASSDSRAGTGNVF.

V is TRBV6-5 and J is TRBJ2-2, with 8 positions matching TRBD1. The CDR3 runs to 14 residues. The V segment lost 5 bases and the J segment 3 bases; nucleotides outside the gene matches: 2. Per germline, CDR1 MNHEY and CDR2 SVGAGI. DNA of the CDR3: TGTGCCAGCAGTACAGGGGGATACACCGGGGAGCTGTTTTTT. This sequence encodes CASSTGGYTGELFF.

This chain connects TRBV7-8 to TRBJ2-3; the D gene is possibly TRBD2 (6 bases). Germline loops: CDR1 SGHVS, CDR2 FQNEAQ. The V gene lost 1 base and the J gene lost 0 bases, with 14 bases spanning the gap. The CDR3 covers 17 residues. CDR3 loop: CASSLEQVAASTDTQYF. DNA of the CDR3: TGTGCCAGCAGCTTAGAACAGGTAGCGGCTAGCACAGATACGCAGTATTTT.

The chain employs TRBV4-1 and TRBJ1-2, with 7 bases identical to TRBD1. Losses at the gene ends were 2 bases for V and 4 bases for J; bases not matched to a gene: 4. Germline V CDR1 and CDR2: MGHRA, YSYEKL. This CDR3 region has 14 residues. The CDR3 DNA reads TGCGCCAGCAGCCAAAGGGGACAGCCCTATGGCTACACCTTC. It encodes CASSQRGQPYGYTF.

The chain links TRBV6-1 to TRBJ2-1; 10 positions agree with TRBD1. Germline V gives CDR1 MNHNS, CDR2 SASEGT. Trimming cost V 4 bases and J 4 bases; bases outside gene matches: 4. This CDR3 contains 15 residues. DNA for the CDR3: TGTGCCAGCAGTGGACAGGGGGCGCCTTACAATGAGCAGTTCTTC. Encoded protein: CASSGQGAPYNEQFF.